This T cell receptor (beta chain) was recovered during a study of shared clonotypes between healthy human individuals. Germline CDR1 reads SGHDN; CDR2 reads FVKESK. The ends lost 0 bases at V and 0 bases at J; junction bases unmatched: 6. The CDR3 sequence is 17 residues long. Deep-level running was used for the assay. Sequencing was performed with immunoSEQ multiplex PCR; in TCRdb, only in-frame clones are kept and a portion is missing. Here the sample spans about 1 million clones, about 74% being singletons. CD4+ cells underwent separation, giving CD45RA+ naive and CD45RA-negative memory subsets. The chain links TRBV14 to TRBJ2-3, with 7 bases lining up with TRBD2. This receptor was taken from a man between 18 and 35 years old in good health. The sample comprised memory CD4+ T cells sorted from blood. The subset: CD45RA-negative fraction. CDR3 residues: CASSQDLAGASTDTQYF. As DNA, the CDR3 is TGTGCCAGCAGCCAAGATCTGGCGGGAGCTAGCACAGATACGCAGTATTTT.